This TCR beta chain was sequenced during a study of cytomegalovirus exposure and HLA in healthy donors. Study conclusions and caveats: It was confirmed in vitro that a few of the CMV-associated chains were specific for CMV antigens.

Repertoires were generated with immunoSEQ multiplex PCR, while TCRdb's copy carries only in-frame clones and drops some. The sample includes about 160,000 clones, approximately 96% of them seen just once. CDR1 and CDR2 from the germline V gene are SGHAT and FQNNGV. V lost 5 bases and J lost 0, with 8 bases in between. The CDR3 has 14 residues. Notes on this clone: Its antigen is undetermined.

The rearrangement links TRBV11-2 to TRBJ1-3, with D unclear. This TCR derives from a woman aged 18-29 years in good health and CMV-seronegative. Sequencing input: PBMCs. The CDR3 loop is CASSLVISGNTIYF. CDR3 DNA: TGTGCCAGCAGCCTAGTCATCTCTGGAAACACCATATATTTT. The full variable domain, in which reference TRBV11-2 and TRBJ1-3 provide the parts outside the CDR3, is EAGVAQSPRYKIIEKRQSVAFWCNPISGHATLYWYQQILGQGPKLLIQFQNNGVVDDSQLPKDRFSAERLKGVDSTLKIQPAKLEDSAVYLCASSLVISGNTIYFGEGSWLTVV.